One sample yielded the 15 T cell receptor beta chains listed below, sequenced in a study of blood T cell repertoires in COVID-19. TCRdb's table, derived via immunoSEQ multiplex PCR, lists solely in-frame clones and lacks some. The sample records under 250,000 clones, around 90% being singletons. Sequencing was done on a sample of peripheral blood. The receptors here all came from a man in his 60s who had recovered from COVID-19.

The CDR3 spells CAITLPTSQGYYEQYF. CDR3 bases: TGCGCCATCACACTCCCCACCAGCCAGGGGTACTACGAGCAGTACTTC. The chain recombines TRBV23-1 with TRBJ2-7; possibly TRBD1 for D (6 bases). TRBV23-1 is flagged as an ORF with uncertain function. This CDR3 contains 16 residues. V shed 10 bases and J shed 3 bases, with 25 bases lying between them.

The chain is built from TRBV24-1 and TRBJ1-5; D remains unclear. Germline CDR1 and CDR2: KGHDR and SFDVKD. This CDR3 spans 14 amino acids. Between the trimmed V and J ends, which lost 0 bases and 5 bases, there was a span of 7 bases. CDR3 amino acids: CATSDLWQDQPQHF. DNA for the CDR3: TGTGCCACCAGTGATTTGTGGCAGGATCAGCCCCAGCATTTT.

This clone appeared a single time. The chain carries TRBV4-3 and TRBJ2-7; 11 bases are shared with TRBD2. J gave up 5 bases and V 6 bases, and 9 bases lay outside the gene matches. CDR1 is LGHNA, CDR2 YSLEER, per germline. The CDR3 is 15 amino acids. The CDR3 protein is CASSWLLAGDHEQYF. The CDR3 DNA reads as TGCGCCAGCAGTTGGTTACTAGCGGGAGACCACGAGCAGTACTTC.

V usage is TRBV7-9 and J usage is TRBJ2-1; 11 nucleotides align to TRBD2. Per germline, CDR1 SEHNR and CDR2 FQNEAQ (reference sequence). V lost 11 bases, J lost 4 bases, and 7 bases stayed unmatched. The length of the CDR3 is 14 residues. CDR3 in DNA: TGTGCCCTTAGAAGACTAGCGGGGTACAATGAGCAGTTCTTC. It encodes CALRRLAGYNEQFF.

The chain couples TRBV3-1 (or the pseudogene TRBV3-2) to TRBJ2-2; 15 nucleotides agree with TRBD2. Germline V lookup: CDR1 LGHDT, CDR2 YNNKEL (reference sequence). The ends lost 7 bases at V and 1 base at J; junction bases unmatched: 1. The CDR3 length is 16 residues. Here the CDR3 DNA reads TGTGCCAGCAAGGGACTAGCGGGGGGGAACACCGGGGAGCTGTTTTTT. Protein sequence: CASKGLAGGNTGELFF.

The chain is built from TRBV10-3 and TRBJ1-5; perhaps TRBD1 as D (6 bases). This CDR3 is 16 amino acids long. Germline CDR1 is ENHRY and CDR2 is SYGVKD. Trimming took 0 bases from V and 5 from J, leaving 14 bases between them. The CDR3 region has the DNA TGTGCCATCAGTGAGTCATCCAGGGGCCGTCATCAGCCCCAGCATTTT. This encodes CAISESSRGRHQPQHF.

This chain uses TRBV7-6 with TRBJ2-5, with a tentative D call TRBD2 (5 bases). The germline V gene encodes CDR1 SGHVS and CDR2 FNYEAQ. The V and J ends lost 7 bases and 4 bases respectively, with 16 bases between them. This CDR3 region has 14 residues. The CDR3 loop is CASIREGGSETQYF. CDR3 DNA: TGTGCCAGCATCCGCGAGGGTGGGTCAGAGACCCAGTACTTC.

The chain combines TRBV11-1 with TRBJ2-7; D is perhaps TRBD1 (5 bases). The CDR3 runs to 12 residues. Deletions cut 2 bases from V and 5 bases from J, with 7 bases between. The V gene's germline CDR1 is SGHAT and CDR2 FQDESV (reference sequence). The CDR3 protein is CASSLQGDEQYF. CDR3 DNA sequence: TGTGCCAGCAGCTTACAAGGGGACGAGCAGTACTTC.

This clone was recorded only once. This chain connects TRBV6-5 to TRBJ1-4; D uncertain. Germline V CDR1 and CDR2: MNHEY, SVGAGI. V was trimmed by 5 bases and J by 8 bases, leaving 18 bases between them. The CDR3 is 15 residues long. The CDR3 DNA sequence: TGTGCCAGCAGTAAGACTGCTCAGAAAAGAGAAAAACTGTTTTTT. This codes for CASSKTAQKREKLFF.

CDR3 residues: CASSFIQGIGYTF. CDR3 in DNA: TGTGCCAGCAGCTTCATCCAGGGGATTGGCTACACCTTC. The V call is TRBV7-2, the J call TRBJ1-2; the D gene is possibly TRBD1 (6 bases). This CDR3 contains 13 residues. The V end was cut by 3 bases, the J end by 7 bases, with 12 bases between. CDR1 SGHTA and CDR2 FQGNSA come from the germline V gene.

This chain connects TRBV24-1 to TRBJ1-1; D possibly corresponds to TRBD1 (5 bases). Trimming stripped 4 bases from V and 3 bases from J, with 23 bases between. The CDR3 extends over 18 amino acids. Germline CDR1 and CDR2: KGHDR and SFDVKD. CDR3 nucleotide sequence: TGTGCCACCAGTGACCCTGCACGGGGACTCACGAGGGACACTGAAGCTTTCTTT. Its protein product is CATSDPARGLTRDTEAFF.

The chain carries TRBV19 and TRBJ1-5; possibly TRBD1 for D (5 bases). In germline, CDR1 is LNHDA, CDR2 SQIVND (reference sequence). V lost 8 bases to trimming and J lost 0 bases, with 17 bases between them. The CDR3 loop spans 16 amino acids. The CDR3 DNA reads TGTGCCAGTTCTGAGTACGCGGGGGATAGCAATCAGCCCCAGCATTTT. This sequence encodes CASSEYAGDSNQPQHF.

This clone has a handful of counts. This sequence joins TRBV18 and TRBJ1-3; no reliable D call. The CDR3 length is 14 residues. Germline values: CDR1 KGHSH, CDR2 LQKENI. V lost 4 bases to trimming and J lost 8 bases, with 15 bases between them. CDR3 residues: CASSLSERRDTIYF. In DNA form, the CDR3 reads TGTGCCAGCTCACTCTCAGAGCGCCGGGACACCATATATTTT.

This clone was counted between two and nine times. The rearrangement uses TRBV6-6 and TRBJ1-3; the D gene is possibly TRBD1 (5 bases). Trimming took off 7 bases at V and 9 bases at J, with 10 bases between the two ends. There are 11 residues in the CDR3. Germline V gene lookup returns CDR1 MNHNY and CDR2 SVGAGI (reference sequence). The CDR3 is CASTSGGTIYF. The CDR3 region has the DNA TGTGCCAGCACCTCGGGGGGCACCATATATTTT.

The chain has TRBV15 and TRBJ2-1, with a weak D call TRBD2 (5 bases). V lost 0 bases to trimming and J lost 0 bases, with 9 bases between them. CDR3 length: 16 residues. Looked up from germline, CDR1 is LNHNV and CDR2 is YYDKDF (reference sequence). This CDR3 is CATSRELGSSYNEQFF. The CDR3 DNA follows: TGTGCCACCAGCAGAGAATTAGGGAGCTCCTACAATGAGCAGTTCTTC.